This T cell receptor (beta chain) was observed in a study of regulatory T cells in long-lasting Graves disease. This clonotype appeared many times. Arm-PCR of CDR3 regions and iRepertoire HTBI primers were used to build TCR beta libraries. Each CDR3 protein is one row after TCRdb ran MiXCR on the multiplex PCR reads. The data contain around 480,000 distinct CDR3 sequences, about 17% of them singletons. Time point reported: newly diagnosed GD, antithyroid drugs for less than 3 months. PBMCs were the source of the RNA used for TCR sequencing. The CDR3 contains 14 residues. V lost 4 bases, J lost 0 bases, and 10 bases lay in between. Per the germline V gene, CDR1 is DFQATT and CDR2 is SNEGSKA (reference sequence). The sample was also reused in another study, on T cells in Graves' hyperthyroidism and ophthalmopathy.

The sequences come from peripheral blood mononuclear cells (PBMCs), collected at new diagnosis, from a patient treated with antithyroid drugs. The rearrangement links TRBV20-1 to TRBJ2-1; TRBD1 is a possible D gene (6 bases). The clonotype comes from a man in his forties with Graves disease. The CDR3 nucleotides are TGCAGTGCTACTACAGGGCGCTCCTACAATGAGCAGTTCTTC. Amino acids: CSATTGRSYNEQFF.